This T cell receptor (beta chain) is drawn from a study of blood T cell repertoires in COVID-19. Generated by immunoSEQ multiplex PCR, the TCRdb table keeps only in-frame clones and is missing some. The data contain roughly 140,000 clones, approximately 80% of them singletons. With V trimmed by 5 bases and J by 4 bases, 8 bases remained unmatched. Germline CDR1 SGHVS, CDR2 FQNEAQ. CDR3 length: 15 amino acids. The rearrangement uses TRBV7-8 and TRBJ1-5; 7 bases align to TRBD1. Sequencing was carried out using peripheral blood. The receptor comes from a woman at least 80 years old with acute or convalescent COVID-19. The CDR3: CASSLGTDRNQPQHF. CDR3 coding DNA: TGTGCCAGCAGCCTCGGGACAGATCGAAATCAGCCCCAGCATTTT.